The 25 T cell receptor beta chains presented below share a single source sample, sequenced in a study of blood T cell repertoires in COVID-19. TCRdb's copy holds only in-frame clones and misses some; the assay was immunoSEQ multiplex PCR. Of under 85,000 clones listed, roughly 87% are singletons. Sequenced sample: peripheral blood. These receptor sequences come from a man aged 70-80 years with acute or convalescent COVID-19.

The chain combines TRBV5-1 with TRBJ1-5; D is uncertain. V was cut by 1 base and J by 3 bases, with 8 bases left in between. The CDR3 runs 14 residues. Germline-derived CDR1 and CDR2 are SGHRS and YFSETQ. CDR3 bases: TGCGCCAGCAGCTTGAACAGTCCCAATCAGCCCCAGCATTTT. Amino acid sequence: CASSLNSPNQPQHF.

J is TRBJ2-2 and V is TRBV4-1; weak D call: TRBD2 (5 bases). The CDR3 contains 15 residues. Trimming removed 3 bases at V and 4 bases at J, with 12 bases between. Germline CDR1 MGHRA, CDR2 YSYEKL. CDR3 DNA: TGCGCCAGCAGCCAGGAAGGACGGGGCACCGGGGAGCTGTTTTTT. Residues: CASSQEGRGTGELFF.

The rearrangement links TRBV7-9 to TRBJ1-4, with D unclear. This CDR3 has 15 amino acids. Trimming cost V 5 bases and J 7 bases, with 17 bases left between them. Germline loops: CDR1 SEHNR, CDR2 FQNEAQ (reference sequence). For the CDR3, the DNA is TGTGCCAGCAGCCCAAACTCGGGGTCGCCTGAAAAACTGTTTTTT. It specifies CASSPNSGSPEKLFF. The full variable domain, its missing parts supplied by reference TRBV7-9 and TRBJ1-4, is DTGVSQNPRHKITKRGQNVTFRCDPISEHNRLYWYRQTLGQGPEFLTYFQNEAQLEKSRLLSDRFSAERPKGSFSTLEIQRTEQGDSAMYLCASSPNSGSPEKLFFGSGTQLSVL.

V gene TRBV6-5 combines with J gene TRBJ1-4; TRBD1 aligns across 11 bases. CDR3 length: 14 amino acids. J gave up 7 bases and V 10 bases, and 8 bases lay outside the gene matches. Germline CDR1 reads MNHEY; CDR2 reads SVGAGI. The CDR3 DNA follows: TGTGCCACCTACCGGGACAGGGGGTTTGAAAAACTGTTTTTT. This encodes CATYRDRGFEKLFF.

This chain uses TRBV6-6 with TRBJ2-7, with a tentative D call TRBD1 (5 bases). Deletions cut 6 bases from V and 2 bases from J, with 8 bases between. In germline, CDR1 is MNHNY, CDR2 SVGAGI (reference sequence). The CDR3 is made up of 12 amino acids. CDR3 loop: CASSKGTYEQYF. The CDR3 nucleotides read TGTGCCAGCAGCAAGGGGACCTACGAGCAGTACTTC.

The J gene is TRBJ1-5, the V gene TRBV18; weak D call: TRBD1 (5 bases). V lost 5 bases to trimming and J lost 3 bases, with 11 bases between them. There are 14 residues in the CDR3. The germline V gene encodes CDR1 KGHSH and CDR2 LQKENI. CDR3 sequence: CASSSQGYNQPQHF. CDR3 DNA: TGTGCCAGCTCATCTCAGGGTTACAATCAGCCCCAGCATTTT.

J is TRBJ1-5 and V is TRBV5-6, with 9 bases that match TRBD1. CDR1 and CDR2 from the germline V gene are SGHDT and YYEEEE. There are 14 residues in the CDR3. Trimming took 4 bases from V and 8 from J; bases not matched to a gene: 7. The CDR3 DNA sequence: TGTGCCAGCAGCATCGGACAGGGGAGAGAGCCCCAGCATTTT. Protein: CASSIGQGREPQHF.

The CDR3 DNA follows: TGTGCCAGCAGCCAAGTAGGTGGACTAGTCGACGAGCAGTACTTC. Translated, it gives CASSQVGGLVDEQYF. The chain combines TRBV3-1 (or the pseudogene TRBV3-2) with TRBJ2-7; 7 bases fit TRBD2. The CDR3 runs 15 residues. The ends lost 1 base at V and 5 bases at J; junction bases unmatched: 8. Germline CDR1 is LGHDT and CDR2 is YNNKEL (reference sequence).

The chain couples TRBV2 to TRBJ2-1; TRBD1 agrees at 10 bases. This CDR3 has 14 amino acids. Germline-derived CDR1 and CDR2 are SNHLY and FYNNEI. The trim removed 7 bases at V and 6 bases at J, leaving 6 bases unmatched. This CDR3 reads CASMSGTGVNEQFF. The CDR3 DNA is TGTGCCAGCATGTCGGGGACAGGGGTCAATGAGCAGTTCTTC. The entire variable domain, with the rest obtained from reference TRBV2 and TRBJ2-1, is as follows: EPEVTQTPSHQVTQMGQEVILRCVPISNHLYFYWYRQILGQKVEFLVSFYNNEISEKSEIFDDQFSVERPDGSNFTLKIRSTKLEDSAMYFCASMSGTGVNEQFFGPGTRLTVL.

The chain has TRBV7-2 and TRBJ1-2; D is perhaps TRBD1 (5 bases). From germline, CDR1 is SGHTA and CDR2 FQGNSA. CDR3 length equals 15 residues. Trimming removed 5 bases from V and 0 bases from J, with 13 bases in between. The CDR3: CASSPRTGANYGYTF. The CDR3 nucleotides are TGTGCCAGCAGCCCCCGGACGGGGGCTAACTATGGCTACACCTTC.

The J gene is TRBJ2-7, the V gene TRBV11-2; D unresolved. CDR1 and CDR2 (germline): SGHAT, FQNNGV. This CDR3 contains 11 residues. Trimming stripped 2 bases from V and 5 bases from J, with 4 bases between. CDR3 region: CASSLYNEQYF. The CDR3 region has the DNA TGTGCCAGCAGCTTATACAACGAGCAGTACTTC.

This chain uses TRBV11-3 with TRBJ2-7; 8 nucleotides line up with TRBD2. V lost 2 bases to trimming and J lost 1 base; unmatched junction nucleotides: 4. The germline V gene encodes CDR1 SGHNT and CDR2 YENEEA. This CDR3 spans 15 amino acids. CDR3 nucleotide sequence: TGTGCCAGCAGCTTATACCCGGGAGGGTCCTACGAGCAGTACTTC. It specifies CASSLYPGGSYEQYF.

The V gene is TRBV5-5, the J gene TRBJ1-4, with a weak D call TRBD1 (5 bases). Per the germline V gene, CDR1 is SGHKS and CDR2 is YYEKEE (reference sequence). Between the trimmed V and J ends, which lost 2 bases and 7 bases, there was a span of 6 bases. CDR3 length equals 12 residues. This CDR3 is CASSFGGEKLFF. CDR3 coding DNA: TGTGCCAGCAGCTTCGGGGGTGAAAAACTGTTTTTT. The full variable domain, with the rest looked up from reference TRBV5-5 and TRBJ1-4, is DAGVTQSPTHLIKTRGQQVTLRCSPISGHKSVSWYQQVLGQGPQFIFQYYEKEERGRGNFPDRFSARQFPNYSSELNVNALLLGDSALYLCASSFGGEKLFFGSGTQLSVL.

The genes are TRBV6-2 or TRBV6-3 and TRBJ2-7, with TRBD1 as a possible D gene (5 bases). The germline V and J ends were trimmed by 2 bases and 2 bases, with 16 bases remaining between them. The germline V gene encodes CDR1 MNHEY and CDR2 SVGEGT. The length of the CDR3 is 16 residues. The CDR3 DNA sequence: TGTGCCAGCAGTTACAATGTGGCAGGGAATACCTACGAGCAGTACTTC. Translating gives CASSYNVAGNTYEQYF.

The J gene is TRBJ2-1, the V gene TRBV4-3; tentative D call: TRBD1 (6 bases). CDR3 length equals 14 residues. Trimming cost V 4 bases and J 3 bases, with 10 bases left between them. Germline CDR1 and CDR2: LGHNA and YSLEER. The CDR3 bases are TGCGCCAGCAGCCCAGTAGGGGGCTACAATGAGCAGTTCTTC. Translating gives CASSPVGGYNEQFF.

V gene TRBV24-1 combines with J gene TRBJ1-5; possible D gene TRBD1, 5 bases. The V end was cut by 2 bases, the J end by 4 bases, with 11 bases between. The CDR3 sequence is 15 residues long. CDR1 is KGHDR, CDR2 SFDVKD, per germline. DNA of the CDR3: TGTGCCACCAGTGATTCTGGGGGGGGTAATCAGCCCCAGCATTTT. Translated: CATSDSGGGNQPQHF.

The J gene is TRBJ2-1, the V gene TRBV19; 8 bases line up with TRBD2. Trimming at V came to 6 bases and at J to 9 bases, leaving 13 bases not matched to a gene. There are 15 residues in the CDR3. CDR1 is LNHDA and CDR2 is SQIVND in the germline V gene (reference sequence). The CDR3 region is CASSPQAGVRSEQFF. DNA of the CDR3: TGTGCCAGTAGCCCCCAAGCGGGAGTTCGAAGTGAGCAGTTCTTC.

The gene calls are TRBV18 and TRBJ2-3; 10 bases fit TRBD1. The V gene end was trimmed by 4 bases and the J gene end by 4 bases; junction bases not matched to a gene: 8. Germline V CDR1 and CDR2: KGHSH, LQKENI. This CDR3 region has 16 residues. The CDR3 nucleotides read TGTGCCAGCTCACGCGAGACAGGGGGCGTATCAGATACGCAGTATTTT. Its protein product is CASSRETGGVSDTQYF.

The chain carries TRBV3-1 (or the pseudogene TRBV3-2) and TRBJ2-1; D gene uncertain. Germline values: CDR1 LGHDT, CDR2 YNNKEL (reference sequence). V was cut by 1 base and J by 6 bases, with 7 bases left in between. The CDR3 consists of 13 residues. In DNA, the CDR3 is TGTGCCAGCAGCCAAGGCAGAGGCAATGAGCAGTTCTTC. Translation: CASSQGRGNEQFF.

The genes are TRBV15 and TRBJ1-1, with TRBD1 as a possible D gene (5 bases). This CDR3 has 14 amino acids. V lost 1 base and J lost 5, with 11 bases in between. Germline CDR1 LNHNV, CDR2 YYDKDF (reference sequence). The DNA of the CDR3 is TGTGCCACCAGCAGAGGTCAGGGAGGGACTGAAGCTTTCTTT. This gives the protein CATSRGQGGTEAFF.

The chain is built from TRBV15 and TRBJ2-7, with 9 bases identical to TRBD2. CDR3 length: 16 amino acids. The junction had 7 bases not matched to a gene; V was cut back by 0 bases and J by 4 bases. CDR1 and CDR2 from the germline V gene are LNHNV and YYDKDF (reference sequence). In DNA form, the CDR3 reads TGTGCCACCAGCAGAGATCTGGCTAGCGGGGCGTACGAGCAGTACTTC. It yields the protein CATSRDLASGAYEQYF.

V usage is TRBV2 and J usage is TRBJ2-2; 7 positions agree with TRBD1. Germline trimming cut 4 bases from V and 1 base from J; bases unmatched to any gene: 0. Germline V gene data show CDR1 as SNHLY and CDR2 as FYNNEI. The CDR3 is made up of 14 amino acids. The CDR3 region has the DNA TGTGCCAGCAGTGGACAGGGGAACACCGGGGAGCTGTTTTTT. This translates into CASSGQGNTGELFF. The complete variable domain, with remaining parts taken from reference TRBV2 and TRBJ2-2, reads EPEVTQTPSHQVTQMGQEVILRCVPISNHLYFYWYRQILGQKVEFLVSFYNNEISEKSEIFDDQFSVERPDGSNFTLKIRSTKLEDSAMYFCASSGQGNTGELFFGEGSRLTVL.

This sequence joins TRBV9 and TRBJ2-1; tentatively, D is TRBD2 (6 bases). This CDR3 spans 13 amino acids. The germline gives CDR1 SGDLS, CDR2 YYNGEE. The V end lost 4 bases, the J end lost 7 bases, and 12 bases lay between the germline ends. CDR3 region: CASSWRGGNEQFF. CDR3 DNA: TGTGCCAGCAGCTGGAGGGGTGGGAATGAGCAGTTCTTC.

The chain has TRBV18 and TRBJ1-4; D may be TRBD1 (6 bases). V was shortened by 0 bases and J by 8 bases, with 10 bases between the two germline ends. The CDR3 loop spans 14 amino acids. Per germline, CDR1 KGHSH and CDR2 LQKENI. This CDR3 is CASSPPRGDEKLFF. As DNA, the CDR3 is TGTGCCAGCTCACCACCCAGGGGCGACGAAAAACTGTTTTTT.

This clone was detected only a few times. The rearrangement joins TRBV6-1 to TRBJ2-7, with TRBD1 as a possible D gene (6 bases). In germline, CDR1 is MNHNS, CDR2 SASEGT. The CDR3 sequence is 16 residues long. V was clipped by 4 bases and J by 0 bases, with 16 bases between them. As DNA, the CDR3 is TGTGCCAGCAGTGGTACAGGGTATCTATCCTCCTACGAGCAGTACTTC. Amino acid sequence: CASSGTGYLSSYEQYF.